This is a list of T cell receptor beta chains from one sample in a study of T cells in Graves' hyperthyroidism and ophthalmopathy. Using its own MiXCR run on the multiplex PCR reads, TCRdb lists one record per CDR3 protein. The sample yields about 530,000 distinct CDR3 sequences, more than 15% seen once. Sample: blood. Receptors were obtained from a woman in her late teens or twenties with Graves' ophthalmopathy. Both conserved end residues are trimmed from each CDR3. Some rows mark clone size as missing; the rest say once, few, many or name a class of expanded clone.

j_gene,abundance,v_gene,CDR3aa
TRBJ2-7,many,TRBV12-3/TRBV12-4,ASSLGMRTAYEQY
TRBJ1-5,few,TRBV4-1,ASSHAEVVATQPQH
TRBJ2-7,.,TRBV28,ASSLINKEKEQY
TRBJ2-7,many,TRBV6-2/TRBV6-3,ASSYSLDSVLYEQY
TRBJ2-5,.,TRBV20-1,TPGERSQTQY
TRBJ2-7,many,TRBV6-1,ASSDAGGPYEQY
TRBJ2-7,.,TRBV12-3/TRBV12-4,ASSGTGTDEQY
TRBJ1-5,few,TRBV4-1,ASSQQTGNQPQH
TRBJ1-2,few,TRBV5-1,ASSPDRGEGGYT
TRBJ1-2,many,TRBV7-8,ASSLDRDRRLVYGYT
TRBJ1-1,.,TRBV27,ASSSHRGLRTEAF
TRBJ1-2,few,TRBV28,ASSLGGMGGYT
TRBJ1-2,few,TRBV28,ASSSPDGGGYT
TRBJ1-2,few,TRBV4-1,ASSLVSPDYGYT
TRBJ1-1,many,TRBV29-1,SANGAGAGGTEAF
TRBJ2-3,.,TRBV9,ASSTQRSSTDTQY
TRBJ2-5,many,TRBV28,ASSFPMAGQETQY
TRBJ1-2,few,TRBV29-1,SVDEGGNYGYT
TRBJ2-1,.,TRBV20-1,SAREGRGAYNEQF
TRBJ2-5,few,TRBV9,ASSVGWSETQY
TRBJ1-2,many,TRBV6-1,ASSLTTGSYHYGYT
TRBJ1-1,.,TRBV5-4,ASSLSRGVNTEAF
TRBJ2-3,many,TRBV20-1,SARDRDYLPTDTQY
TRBJ1-1,.,TRBV7-3,ASSLMGAGMNTEAF
TRBJ1-3,.,TRBV7-2,ASSHPSSGNTIY
TRBJ2-1,.,TRBV28,ASSRDRVVENEQF
TRBJ2-5,few,TRBV7-7,ASSLGNRQQETQY
TRBJ2-1,.,TRBV4-1,ASSPPGLAADEQS
TRBJ2-5,many,TRBV20-1,SASMLGAGETQY
TRBJ2-1,.,TRBV5-6,ASSFISVTDEYNEQF
TRBJ2-7,many,TRBV7-8,ASSLVGVILGEQY
.,.,TRBV29-1,SGRYEQF
TRBJ2-7,.,TRBV29-1,SVEAADRTYEQY
TRBJ2-7,many,TRBV12-3/TRBV12-4,ASSPQAGLSYEQY
TRBJ1-2,.,TRBV20-1,SARDPVRGVYGYT
TRBJ1-2,many,TRBV27,ASSPRGLNYGYT
TRBJ1-1,many,TRBV20-1,SAQKNTEAF
TRBJ2-5,many,TRBV5-1,ASTISGGKETQY
TRBJ2-1,few,TRBV20-1,SARSAGSYNEQF
TRBJ1-6,.,TRBV2,ASSAGTGGSSPLH
TRBJ2-2,.,TRBV15,ATSRDKWAGELF
TRBJ2-3,many,TRBV7-9,ASYGGAPSDTQY
TRBJ2-7,few,TRBV27,ASSLGLGVTYEQY
TRBJ2-7,few,TRBV20-1,SAKKMGEQY
TRBJ2-4,few,TRBV12-3/TRBV12-4,ASSFSLSGGGGKNIQY
TRBJ2-7,many,TRBV7-2,ASSFRSYEQY
TRBJ2-3,.,TRBV19,ASSTSGSGTDTQY
TRBJ2-1,many,TRBV11-2,ASSPTVSHRNEQF
TRBJ2-1,many,TRBV28,ASRAGTDAYNEQF
TRBJ2-5,many,TRBV28,ASSLLSGGAGETQY
TRBJ2-7,.,TRBV3-1,ASSQDTDWRASYEQY
TRBJ2-3,.,TRBV20-1,SALLQLAGTDTQY
TRBJ1-1,few,TRBV3-1,ASSHGIGGTEAF
TRBJ1-2,.,TRBV10-3,AISESKPPVNYGYT
TRBJ1-1,many,TRBV18,ASSPYRQGEEAF
TRBJ1-5,.,TRBV19,ASSWRTGQVGRNQPQH
TRBJ2-1,many,TRBV7-8,ASSNDRARKVEQF
TRBJ1-6,.,TRBV28,ASSSDSSSYNSPLH
TRBJ1-1,many,TRBV7-8,ASSPWTGGTEAF